This T cell receptor (beta chain) was identified during a study of T cell repertoires in cytomegalovirus infection. Study information: Use of recently identified HLA-C-restricted and well-studied HLA-B-restricted CMV epitopes was part of the study. Public TCR beta signatures indicated both CMV infection and matching HLA type.

This clonotype was seen a single time. Its antigen is unidentified. CDR1 is SGDLS and CDR2 is YYNGEE in the germline V gene. The CDR3 contains 17 residues. V lost 3 bases and J lost 1; bases outside the gene matches: 11. MiXCR was run by TCRdb on the reads, yielding one entry per CDR3 protein. The repertoire consists of approximately 990,000 distinct CDR3 sequences, with around 32% occurring once and the leading ten covering around 15%. Study-wide points: Cumulative frequency of public TCR beta families picked out carriers of CMV plus the relevant HLA. CMV-specific HLA-C-restricted TCR beta clonotypes dominated the ex vivo response.

This TCR derives from a human donor in good health (CMV status not recorded). Some clones in this sample may be carry-over from other donors' samples. Sequenced here: cultured CD8+ T cells from PBMCs, sampled from culture after CMV antigen stimulation. The V gene is TRBV9, the J gene TRBJ1-2, with 8 bases matching TRBD1. The CDR3 sequence is CASSARTGPFLNYGYTF. In DNA, the CDR3 is TGTGCCAGCAGCGCTCGGACAGGGCCCTTTCTTAACTATGGCTACACCTTC.